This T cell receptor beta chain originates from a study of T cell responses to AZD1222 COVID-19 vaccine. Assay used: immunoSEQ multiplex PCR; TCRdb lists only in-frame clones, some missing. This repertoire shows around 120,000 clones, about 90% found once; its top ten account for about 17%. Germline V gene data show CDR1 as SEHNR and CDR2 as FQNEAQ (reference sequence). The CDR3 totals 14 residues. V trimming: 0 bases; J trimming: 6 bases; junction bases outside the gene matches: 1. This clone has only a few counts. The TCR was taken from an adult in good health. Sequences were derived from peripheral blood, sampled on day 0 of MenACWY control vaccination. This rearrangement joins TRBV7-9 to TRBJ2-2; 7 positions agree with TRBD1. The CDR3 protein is CASSLAGGPGELFF. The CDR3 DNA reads TGTGCCAGCAGCTTAGCAGGGGGCCCCGGGGAGCTGTTTTTT.